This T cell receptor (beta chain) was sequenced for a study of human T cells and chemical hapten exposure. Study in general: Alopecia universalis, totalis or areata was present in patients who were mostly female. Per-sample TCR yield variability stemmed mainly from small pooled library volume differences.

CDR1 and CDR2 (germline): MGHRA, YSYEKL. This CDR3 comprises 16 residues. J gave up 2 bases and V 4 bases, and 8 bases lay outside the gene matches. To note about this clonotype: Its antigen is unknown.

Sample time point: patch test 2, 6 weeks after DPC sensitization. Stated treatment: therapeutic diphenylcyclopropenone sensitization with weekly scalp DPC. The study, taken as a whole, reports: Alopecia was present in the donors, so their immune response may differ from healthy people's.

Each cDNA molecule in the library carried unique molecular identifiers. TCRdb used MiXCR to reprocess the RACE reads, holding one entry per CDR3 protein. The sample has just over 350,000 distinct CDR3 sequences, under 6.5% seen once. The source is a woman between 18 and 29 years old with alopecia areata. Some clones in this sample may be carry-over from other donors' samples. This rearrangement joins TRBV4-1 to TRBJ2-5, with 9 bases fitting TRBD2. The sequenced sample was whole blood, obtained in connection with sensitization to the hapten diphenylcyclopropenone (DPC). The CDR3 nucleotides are TGCGCCAGCAGCCGGTGGAGTAGCGGGGGACAAGAGACCCAGTACTTC. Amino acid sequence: CASSRWSSGGQETQYF.